What follows are 20 T cell receptor beta chains derived from one specimen sequenced in a study of blood T cell repertoires in COVID-19. Produced via immunoSEQ multiplex PCR; TCRdb's table is partial and in-frame only. The sample yields about 370,000 clones, roughly 90% seen once. The sequencing input was peripheral blood. These TCRs come from a woman in her 30s with COVID-19, enrolled during active disease.

V is TRBV19 and J is TRBJ2-7; 7 positions match TRBD2. This CDR3 has 13 residues. The V gene's germline CDR1 is LNHDA and CDR2 SQIVND (reference sequence). Germline trimming cut 8 bases from V and 2 bases from J; bases unmatched to any gene: 6. CDR3 amino acids: CASSLAEAYEQYF. The CDR3 coding sequence is TGTGCCAGTTCCCTAGCGGAGGCCTACGAGCAGTACTTC.

This clone was seen a few times. The rearrangement links TRBV20-1 to TRBJ1-1, with TRBD1 matching 9 bases. The CDR3 runs to 13 residues. V trimming: 3 bases; J trimming: 8 bases; junction bases outside the gene matches: 7. Germline CDR1 reads DFQATT; CDR2 reads SNEGSKA (reference sequence). CDR3 DNA sequence: TGCAGTGCTAGTTCCACAGGGGGCGTCGAAGCTTTCTTT. Its protein product is CSASSTGGVEAFF.

The chain carries TRBV7-8 and TRBJ2-4; 9 bases align to TRBD1. V trimming: 0 bases; J trimming: 7 bases; junction bases outside the gene matches: 10. The germline V gene encodes CDR1 SGHVS and CDR2 FQNEAQ. CDR3 length: 17 amino acids. CDR3 DNA sequence: TGTGCCAGCAGCTTAGCGACGACAGGGGGAAAGATGAACATTCAGTACTTC. It encodes CASSLATTGGKMNIQYF.

This chain uses TRBV13 with TRBJ2-2, with D maybe TRBD2 (7 bases). Trimming left V 0 bases short and J 4 bases short, with 12 bases between. CDR1 PRHDT and CDR2 FYEKMQ come from the germline V gene (reference sequence). This CDR3 region has 16 residues. CDR3 bases: TGTGCCAGCAGCTTAGGCCGGGGGGCGTTCACCGGGGAGCTGTTTTTT. This encodes CASSLGRGAFTGELFF.

This sequence joins TRBV3-1 (or the pseudogene TRBV3-2) and TRBJ1-5; D is perhaps TRBD1 (5 bases). CDR3 length: 14 amino acids. Per germline, CDR1 LGHDT and CDR2 YNNKEL (reference sequence). The V end was cut by 3 bases, the J end by 7 bases, with 13 bases between. CDR3 coding DNA: TGTGCCAGCAGCCAGGGGTTCGGGGGGCAGCCCCAGCATTTT. Encoded protein: CASSQGFGGQPQHF.

This chain joins TRBV29-1 and TRBJ2-3; D may be TRBD1 (6 bases). V gave up 7 bases and J gave up 4 bases, with 15 bases separating them. The CDR3 is 13 amino acids. Germline CDR1 SQVTM, CDR2 ANQGSEA. CDR3 bases: TGCAGCGAATCCAGGGGAAATGCAGATACGCAGTATTTT. This translates into CSESRGNADTQYF.

The chain couples TRBV4-3 to TRBJ1-2; 8 bases map to TRBD1. The junction had 15 bases not matched to a gene; V was cut back by 4 bases and J by 5 bases. CDR1 LGHNA and CDR2 YSLEER come from the germline V gene. This CDR3 is built from 17 residues. As DNA, the CDR3 is TGCGCCAGCAGCCTATCTGCCGGGACAGGAGCTATATATGGCTACACCTTC. Translation: CASSLSAGTGAIYGYTF.

The genes are TRBV20-1 and TRBJ2-1, with TRBD2 matching over 9 bases. The germline CDR1 and CDR2 sequences are DFQATT and SNEGSKA (reference sequence). V lost 3 bases and J lost 3; bases outside the gene matches: 9. The CDR3 is 16 amino acids. The CDR3 DNA reads as TGCAGTGCTAGTCGACTAGCGGTCTTATTCTACAATGAGCAGTTCTTC. It is translated as CSASRLAVLFYNEQFF.

The chain links TRBV7-2 to TRBJ2-2; a possible D gene is TRBD2 (6 bases). Germline CDR1 is SGHTA and CDR2 is FQGNSA. This CDR3 comprises 15 residues. Deletions cut 1 base from V and 3 bases from J, with 9 bases between. CDR3: CASSLDGGDTGELFF. The CDR3 DNA sequence: TGTGCCAGCAGCTTAGATGGAGGGGACACCGGGGAGCTGTTTTTT.

The J gene is TRBJ1-1, the V gene TRBV5-1, with TRBD1 identical over 8 bases. This CDR3 contains 13 residues. J was trimmed by 4 bases and V by 2 bases; bases with no gene match: 1. Germline V gives CDR1 SGHRS, CDR2 YFSETQ. The CDR3 loop is CASSFGQGTEAFF. CDR3 nucleotides: TGCGCCAGCAGCTTCGGACAGGGCACTGAAGCTTTCTTT.

This chain connects TRBV28 to TRBJ1-2; 9 positions agree with TRBD1. Germline assignment: CDR1 MDHEN and CDR2 SYDVKM. Unmatched junction bases numbered 7, after V lost 4 bases and J lost 4 bases. The CDR3 totals 15 residues. As DNA, the CDR3 is TGTGCCAGCAGTTCATTTGACAGGGGGGTCTATGGCTACACCTTC. Translating it yields CASSSFDRGVYGYTF.

This sequence joins TRBV3-1 (or the pseudogene TRBV3-2) and TRBJ2-7, with 8 bases lining up with TRBD1. This CDR3 region has 15 residues. Trimming removed 1 base from V and 6 bases from J; junction bases left unmatched: 8. The germline V gene encodes CDR1 LGHDT and CDR2 YNNKEL (reference sequence). The CDR3 bases are TGTGCCAGCAGCCAAGGAGGGACAGGTGAAGCCGAGCAGTACTTC. It translates to CASSQGGTGEAEQYF.

The V and J genes are TRBV19 and TRBJ1-6; 8 bases are a match to TRBD1. This CDR3 has 14 amino acids. Germline CDR1 LNHDA, CDR2 SQIVND (reference sequence). J lost 12 bases, V lost 6 bases, and 10 bases had no gene match. The CDR3 sequence is CASRGQGDWGPLHF. The CDR3 DNA is TGTGCCAGTAGAGGACAGGGTGATTGGGGACCCCTCCACTTT. Combining the CDR3 with reference TRBV19 and TRBJ1-6 gives the whole variable domain DGGITQSPKYLFRKEGQNVTLSCEQNLNHDAMYWYRQDPGQGLRLIYYSQIVNDFQKGDIAEGYSVSREKKESFPLTVTSAQKNPTAFYLCASRGQGDWGPLHFGNGTRLTVT.

The rearrangement joins TRBV4-3 to TRBJ2-1, with D tentatively TRBD2 (6 bases). The germline gives CDR1 LGHNA, CDR2 YSLEER. Trimming took off 0 bases at V and 8 bases at J, with 20 bases between the two ends. The CDR3 consists of 17 residues. The CDR3 DNA follows: TGCGCCAGCAGCCAAGATTATGACGGGAGATACAGCTATGAGCAGTTCTTC. It specifies CASSQDYDGRYSYEQFF.

The chain links TRBV19 to TRBJ1-2, with 10 bases matching TRBD1. The CDR3 contains 13 residues. The germline V gene encodes CDR1 LNHDA and CDR2 SQIVND (reference sequence). Trimming removed 5 bases from V and 8 bases from J; junction bases left unmatched: 5. The CDR3 region has the DNA TGTGCCAGTAGTTCCGGGACAGGGGTCGGCTACACCTTC. The encoded protein is CASSSGTGVGYTF.

The chain has TRBV2 and TRBJ1-6; 11 nucleotides agree with TRBD1. V gave up 6 bases and J gave up 9 bases; unmatched junction bases: 7. Germline values: CDR1 SNHLY, CDR2 FYNNEI. CDR3 length: 15 amino acids. CDR3 DNA: TGTGCCAGCAGCGTGGACAGGGGGCTAGGTTCACCCCTCCACTTT. Translation gives CASSVDRGLGSPLHF.

CDR3 coding DNA: TGTGCCAGCAGTGTCCCGGGACAGGGTGATGGCTACACCTTC. This sequence encodes CASSVPGQGDGYTF. V gene TRBV25-1 combines with J gene TRBJ1-2; 9 bases match TRBD1. The CDR3 runs 14 residues. CDR1 and CDR2 from the germline V gene are MGHDK and SYGVNS. V lost 4 bases to trimming and J lost 6 bases; unmatched junction nucleotides: 6.

This rearrangement joins TRBV18 to TRBJ1-3, with 9 bases identical to TRBD1. The germline CDR1 and CDR2 sequences are KGHSH and LQKENI. This CDR3 region has 15 residues. V trimming: 6 bases; J trimming: 7 bases; junction bases outside the gene matches: 10. The CDR3 region has the DNA TGTGCCAGCTCCGAGAATATTGACAGGGGGAACACCATATATTTT. This gives the protein CASSENIDRGNTIYF.

The chain employs TRBV6-5 and TRBJ1-1; maybe TRBD1 (5 bases). Trimming cost V 6 bases and J 5 bases, with 13 bases left between them. This CDR3 is built from 13 residues. Germline assignment: CDR1 MNHEY and CDR2 SVGAGI. The CDR3 region is CASRERRGTEAFF. The CDR3 DNA follows: TGTGCCAGCAGGGAGAGGAGGGGTACTGAAGCTTTCTTT.

The V and J genes are TRBV5-6 and TRBJ1-2; no definite D call. Trimming left V 0 bases short and J 4 bases short, with 10 bases between. Germline loops: CDR1 SGHDT, CDR2 YYEEEE. The length of the CDR3 is 14 residues. The chain's CDR3 is CASSLGGIPYGYTF. Written as DNA, the CDR3 is TGTGCCAGCAGCTTGGGCGGAATCCCCTATGGCTACACCTTC.